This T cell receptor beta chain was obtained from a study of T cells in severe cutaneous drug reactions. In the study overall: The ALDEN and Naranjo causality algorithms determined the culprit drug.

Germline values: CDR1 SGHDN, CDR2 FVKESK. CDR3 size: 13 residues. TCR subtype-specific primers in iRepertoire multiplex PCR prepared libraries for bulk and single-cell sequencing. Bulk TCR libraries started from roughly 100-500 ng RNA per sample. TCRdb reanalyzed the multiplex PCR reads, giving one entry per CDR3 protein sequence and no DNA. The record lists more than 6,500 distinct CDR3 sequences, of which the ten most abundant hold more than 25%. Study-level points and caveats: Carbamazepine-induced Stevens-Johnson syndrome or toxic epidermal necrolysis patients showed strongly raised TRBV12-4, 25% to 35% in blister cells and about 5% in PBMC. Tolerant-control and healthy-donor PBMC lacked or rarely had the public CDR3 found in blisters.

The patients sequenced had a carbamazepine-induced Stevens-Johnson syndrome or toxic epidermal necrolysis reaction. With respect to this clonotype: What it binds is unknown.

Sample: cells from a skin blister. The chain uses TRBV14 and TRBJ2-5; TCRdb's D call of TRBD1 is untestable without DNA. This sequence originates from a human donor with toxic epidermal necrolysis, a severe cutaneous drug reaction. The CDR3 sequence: CASSLGTGKTQYF.